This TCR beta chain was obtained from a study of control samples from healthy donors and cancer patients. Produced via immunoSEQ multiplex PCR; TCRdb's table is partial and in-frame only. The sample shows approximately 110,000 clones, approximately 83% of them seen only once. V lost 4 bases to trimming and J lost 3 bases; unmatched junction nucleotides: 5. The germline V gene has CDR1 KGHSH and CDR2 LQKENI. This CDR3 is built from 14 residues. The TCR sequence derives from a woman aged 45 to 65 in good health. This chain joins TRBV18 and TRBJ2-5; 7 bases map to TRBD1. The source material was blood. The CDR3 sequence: CASSRHRGEETQYF. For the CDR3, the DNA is TGTGCCAGCTCACGACACAGGGGTGAAGAGACCCAGTACTTC.